This T cell receptor beta chain originates from a study of cytomegalovirus exposure and HLA in healthy donors. Study in general: Out of 170 million or so T cells, an earlier analysis found more than 95 million unique TCR beta sequences in total. Study conclusions and caveats: Usually a TCR sequence was rare, but some public TCRs were found in many donors. There were about 160 TCR beta chains listed as cytomegalovirus-associated. Certain indistinguishable V segments, among them TRBV6-2 and TRBV6-3, were excluded.

Germline loops: CDR1 MNHNS, CDR2 SASEGT. V was pared by 5 bases and J by 3 bases, with 5 bases of the junction left unmatched. CDR3 size: 14 residues. Primers included in the PCR were 60 Vbeta and 13 Jbeta primers. The protocol was immunoSEQ multiplex PCR, while the TCRdb copy is restricted to in-frame clones and leaves out a portion. The sample has over 150,000 clones; 75% are singletons. Comments on this clone: The antigen is undetermined.

V and J are TRBV6-1 and TRBJ1-2, with 8 bases lining up with TRBD1. This receptor was identified in a woman in her fifties or sixties in good health and CMV-seropositive. The sequenced sample consisted of PBMCs. The CDR3 here is CASSPYRGYYGYTF. For the CDR3, the DNA is TGTGCCAGCAGTCCTTACAGGGGGTACTATGGCTACACCTTC.